This entry concerns a single T cell receptor beta chain. This clonotype was found many times. Its specific antigen is unknown. No qualities accompany the bases; no much larger clone lies one base away. This sample is drawn from a study of T cells in Graves' hyperthyroidism and ophthalmopathy (dated by TCRdb to about 2019). About the study as a whole: Peripheral blood samples were taken at the time of initial diagnosis, prior to any treatment. According to the paper, TCR Vbeta CDR3 sequencing was carried out on about 140 peripheral blood samples, which came from fewer than 50 ophthalmopathy, around 74 hyperthyroidism and approximately 17 progressor patients. After sampling, hyperthyroidism patients received methimazole starting at 30 mg daily, and ophthalmopathy patients received high-dose intravenous methylprednisolone. The study also compared thyroid tissue and blood T-cell repertoires from several Graves' hyperthyroidism patients. A discovery cohort of roughly 96 patients, approximately 45 with Graves' ophthalmopathy and more than 55 with stable Graves' hyperthyroidism, was used to find distinguishing TCR V-J signatures. Prospective prediction of ophthalmopathy was tested in an independent validation cohort of 18 to 20 hyperthyroidism patients and 17 patients who later progressed to ophthalmopathy. The roughly 91 discovery patients were randomly divided into training and test sets at a 7:3 ratio.

Relative to germline, V is 5 bases shorter and J is 3 bases shorter, with 13 bases between their ends. The germline V gene (reference sequence) gives CDR1 as DFQATT and CDR2 as SNEGSKA. There are 14 amino acids in the CDR3, from cysteine to phenylalanine inclusive. Only the CDR3 part of the read is kept: 42 bases, read in frame from the first base. Hyperthyroidism patients were newly diagnosed, with disease duration under 2 months, and aged 18 to 65 years. Any patient with an uncontrolled infection, another autoimmune disease, pregnancy or lactation was excluded. Diagnoses were based on clinical symptoms, serum thyroxine and TRAb, thyroid ultrasound and orbital computed tomography. Blood from progressor patients was drawn when they were first diagnosed with hyperthyroidism, before any ophthalmopathy symptoms appeared. Ficoll-Paque density gradient centrifugation was used to isolate PBMCs from about 10 ml of fresh peripheral blood. Patients classed as progressors first received a Graves' hyperthyroidism diagnosis and then went on to develop ophthalmopathy during follow-up. Total RNA was extracted with Trizol reagent, and quality was checked on an Agilent 2100 Bioanalyzer.

The TCR beta CDR3 regions were amplified from the RNA transcripts. For the first round of RT-PCR on the TCR CDR3, the HTBI primer set was used together with the Qiagen OneStep RT-PCR kit. The libraries were constructed in a second round of multiplex PCR and then size-selected and purified. Libraries were sequenced paired-end with 100 bp reads on an Illumina HiSeq2000. The authors' analysis ran thus. SOAPnuke was used to process the raw data, removing reads that contained adapters or uncalled bases, had a mean Phred below 15, or lacked an exact match to the constant primer or identifier. High-quality paired reads were merged with COPE v1.2.5, and unique nucleotide sequences were defined as clonotypes. MiTCR v1.1 was used to align clonotypes to the IMGT TRBV, TRBD and TRBJ reference segments. The analysis was restricted to V-J combinations with a frequency above 0.0001, which together covered over 99% of the repertoires. A TCS score was defined as the ratio between F50 (clonal expansion) and ExV (chaos), using BLOSUM62-based TCRdist between CDR3 peptides within each V-J. Welch's t-statistics and random forest reduced 500 to 550 V-J features to roughly 13, which were used in a naive Bayes classifier (R e1071). In TCRdb, the public reads were trimmed at Q25 with fastp and aligned with MiXCR, with productive beta chains retained. Every distinct CDR3 protein forms one entry, paired with its most common genes and DNA. The V and J calls, along with clone size, are taken from TCRdb and not from the paper's own processing. The sample profile shows fewer than 450,000 distinct CDR3 sequences; about 17% of them were found once. The top ten constitute 30% to 35% of the sample.

Paper-wide results and their limitations: No statistical method was used to set the sample size in advance, and investigators knew the group allocation. In cross-validation, a model built on a 13 V-J signature told ophthalmopathy apart from stable hyperthyroidism with 85% to 90% sensitivity and about 81% specificity, and in testing the same model reached 80%/75%. In validation, progression to ophthalmopathy was predicted by the model with 55% to 71% sensitivity and about 72% specificity, a median of approximately 6.5 months before onset. Blood samples also contained most of the expanded thyroid clonotypes (frequency above 0.001), which suggests that blood repertoires may reflect thyroid immune responses.

The receptor comes from a woman aged 25 to 39 with Graves' hyperthyroidism that later progressed to Graves' ophthalmopathy. Sequencing was done on a sample of blood. The V gene is TRBV20-1 and the J gene is TRBJ2-2; no D gene is confidently identified. The DNA sequence reads TGCAGTGCTCCCTCCGACGTGGACACCGGGGAGCTGTTTTTT. Its translation is CSAPSDVDTGELFF.